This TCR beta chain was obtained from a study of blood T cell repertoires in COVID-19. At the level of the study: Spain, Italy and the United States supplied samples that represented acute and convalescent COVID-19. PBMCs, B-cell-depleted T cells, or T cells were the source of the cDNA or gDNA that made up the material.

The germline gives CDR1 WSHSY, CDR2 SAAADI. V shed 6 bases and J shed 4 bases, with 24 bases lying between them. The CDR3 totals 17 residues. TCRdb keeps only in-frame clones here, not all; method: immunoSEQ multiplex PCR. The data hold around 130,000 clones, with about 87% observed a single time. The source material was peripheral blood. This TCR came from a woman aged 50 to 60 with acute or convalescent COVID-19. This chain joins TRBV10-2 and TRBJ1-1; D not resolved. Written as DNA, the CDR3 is TGCGCCAGCAGGGTAGGTGTGCCGAGGTGGATGGTCACTGAAGCTTTCTTT. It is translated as CASRVGVPRWMVTEAFF.